Reported below is one T cell receptor beta chain. The antigen remains undetermined. Trimming took 4 bases from V and 4 from J, leaving 14 bases between them. There are 16 residues in the CDR3. Germline lookup yields CDR1 MGHRA and CDR2 YSYEKL. The data were obtained in a study of cytomegalovirus exposure and HLA in healthy donors. General observations from the study: Productive status was seen about 90% or about 30% of the time for most TCR beta V segments in an earlier analysis. TCR beta V- and J-gene trimming was later associated with a missense DCLRE1C variant.

Primers: 60 Vbeta forward and 13 Jbeta reverse. Using immunoSEQ multiplex PCR, the repertoire was profiled, and TCRdb retains in-frame clones only, with some absent. This table has 100,000 to 150,000 clones, 81% appearing once. The donors, nominally healthy at sampling, likely had unrecorded immune exposures. This receptor was obtained from a man aged 18 to 29 in good health and CMV-seropositive. Material for sequencing was PBMCs. The chain uses TRBV4-1 and TRBJ2-6, with TRBD2 as a possible D gene (7 bases). CDR3 nucleotides: TGCGCCAGCAGCCTCGAGGGGGGGTCAGGGGCCAACGTCCTGACTTTC. Protein sequence: CASSLEGGSGANVLTF.